The sequence of this T cell receptor (beta chain) was determined in a study of control samples from healthy donors and cancer patients. Germline loops: CDR1 LGHDT, CDR2 YNNKEL (reference sequence). J was trimmed by 6 bases and V by 0 bases; bases with no gene match: 9. This CDR3 is 18 amino acids long. The protocol was immunoSEQ multiplex PCR, while the TCRdb copy is restricted to in-frame clones and leaves out a portion. The sample contains just under 100,000 clones, approximately 93% of which appear only once. The TCR comes from a man aged 18-30 years in good health. This sequence joins TRBV3-1 (or the pseudogene TRBV3-2) and TRBJ2-3, with 13 bases aligning to TRBD2. The sample consisted of blood. The CDR3 here is CASSQDGLLAGGRDTQYF. The CDR3 DNA reads as TGTGCCAGCAGCCAAGATGGTTTACTAGCGGGGGGGCGGGATACGCAGTATTTT.